This T cell receptor (beta chain) was found in a study of T cell changes during pregnancy in multiple sclerosis. Germline V gene sequence: CDR1 LNHDA, CDR2 SQIVND (reference sequence). The J segment lost 8 bases and the V segment lost 8 bases, leaving 8 bases of the junction unmatched. CDR3 length equals 14 residues. The data were produced by immunoSEQ multiplex PCR, yet TCRdb's version contains in-frame clones alone and is incomplete. The table shows about 89,000 clones, with under 95% occurring only once. The gene calls are TRBV19 and TRBJ2-1; 11 bases fit TRBD2. The specimen comprised peripheral blood, sampled after pregnancy. The source of this sequence is a female donor in good health, enrolled as a control in a pregnancy study. The CDR3 bases are TGTGCCAGTGCTATAGCGGGGGGGGGCGATGAGCAGTTCTTC. This gives the protein CASAIAGGGDEQFF.